This section outlines one T cell receptor beta chain sequence together with its context. Recruits, aged about 18 to 100 years, lived in about two dozen US areas. Among Cohort 3 donors, those recovered had two negative PCRs, clearance, or symptom resolution. CDR1 and CDR2 from the germline V gene are SGHVS and FQNEAQ. There are 15 residues in the CDR3. The J segment lost 2 bases and the V segment lost 5 bases, leaving 7 bases of the junction unmatched. As originally analysed: Estimates of nucleated cell counts were drawn from the amplification of reference gene primers. Clones were read by immunoSEQ multiplex PCR, and TCRdb kept only the in-frame ones, dropping some. V and J calls and clone size follow that table, whereas D and trimming were derived from the DNA. The sample records some 350,000 clones, over 75% being singletons. The data derive from a study of blood T cell repertoires in COVID-19. About the research overall: COVID-19 samples collected from the United States, Italy and Spain covered acute and convalescent phases.

The sample taken for sequencing was PBMCs or T cells enriched from blood (not recorded which). The TCR originated in a man younger than 30 who had recovered from COVID-19. The chain recombines TRBV7-8 with TRBJ2-7; 9 nucleotides line up with TRBD2. The CDR3 region has the DNA TGTGCCAGCAGCCCAGAGGCGGGAGGGACCTACGAGCAGTACTTC. Protein sequence: CASSPEAGGTYEQYF.